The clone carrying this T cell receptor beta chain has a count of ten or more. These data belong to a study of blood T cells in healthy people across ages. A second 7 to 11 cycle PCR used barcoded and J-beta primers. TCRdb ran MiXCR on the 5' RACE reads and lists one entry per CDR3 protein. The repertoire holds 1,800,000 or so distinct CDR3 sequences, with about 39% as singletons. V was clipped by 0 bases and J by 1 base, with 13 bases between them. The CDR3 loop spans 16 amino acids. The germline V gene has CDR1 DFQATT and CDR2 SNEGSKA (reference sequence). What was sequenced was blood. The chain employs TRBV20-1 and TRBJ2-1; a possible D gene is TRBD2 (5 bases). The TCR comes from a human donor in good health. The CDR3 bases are TGCAGTGCTAGAGATTTCGGAGGCAGGTCCTACAATGAGCAGTTCTTC. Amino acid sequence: CSARDFGGRSYNEQFF.